This T cell receptor (beta chain) originates from a study of Graves' ophthalmopathy and Graves' hyperthyroidism. Background on the study: Prior to any treatment, peripheral blood was collected at the time of initial diagnosis. Regarding the study as a whole: The model forecast ophthalmopathy progression, reaching under 71% sensitivity and 72% to 80% specificity.

CDR3 length: 14 residues. Germline-derived CDR1 and CDR2 are MNHNS and SASEGT. Trimming cost V 1 base and J 2 bases, with 8 bases left between them. This clonotype has ten or more counts. Its antigen is undetermined. RNA transcripts provided the template for amplifying TCR beta CDR3 regions. The authors performed first-round RT-PCR with HTBI primers and then a second-round multiplex PCR. One entry per CDR3 protein results from TCRdb running MiXCR on the multiplex PCR reads. This table has about 220,000 distinct CDR3 sequences, about 22% appearing once. This TCR was recovered from a woman between 50 and 59 years old with Graves' ophthalmopathy. The chain couples TRBV6-1 to TRBJ1-2; the D is unclear. Sequences were obtained from peripheral blood. The chain's CDR3 is CASSEGNMNYGYTF. Here the CDR3 DNA reads TGTGCCAGCAGTGAAGGGAATATGAACTATGGCTACACCTTC.